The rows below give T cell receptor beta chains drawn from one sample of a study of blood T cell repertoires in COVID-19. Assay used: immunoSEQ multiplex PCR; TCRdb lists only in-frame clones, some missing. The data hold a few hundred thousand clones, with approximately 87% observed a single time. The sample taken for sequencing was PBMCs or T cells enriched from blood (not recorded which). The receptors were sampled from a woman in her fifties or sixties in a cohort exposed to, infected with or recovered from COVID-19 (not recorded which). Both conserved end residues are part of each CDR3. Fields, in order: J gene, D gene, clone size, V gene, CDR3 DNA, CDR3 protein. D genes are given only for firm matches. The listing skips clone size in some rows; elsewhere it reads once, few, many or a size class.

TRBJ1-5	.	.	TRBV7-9	TGTGCCAGCAGCGAGGACAGCCTGGGACAGCCCCAGCATTTT	CASSEDSLGQPQHF
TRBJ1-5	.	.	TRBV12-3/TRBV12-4	TGTGCCAGCAGTTTAGCCCAGGATCAGCCCCAGCATTTT	CASSLAQDQPQHF
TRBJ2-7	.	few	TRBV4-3	TGCGCCAGCAGCCAAGATAGGGGGACGGGCTCTGATAAGCAGTACTTC	CASSQDRGTGSDKQYF
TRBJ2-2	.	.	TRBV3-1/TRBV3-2	TGTGCCAGCAGCCAATACTCTGCGGGGAACACCGGGGAGCTGTTTTTT	CASSQYSAGNTGELFF
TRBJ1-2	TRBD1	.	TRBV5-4	TGTGCCAGCAGCTTGACGACAGGGGTGGACTATGGCTACACCTTC	CASSLTTGVDYGYTF
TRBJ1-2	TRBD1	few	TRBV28	TGTGCCAGCAGTTCGCCAGGGGGCTATAACTATGGCTACACCTTC	CASSSPGGYNYGYTF
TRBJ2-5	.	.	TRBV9	TGTGCCAGCAGCCCGGGAGTAGGGGCAGAGACCCAGTACTTC	CASSPGVGAETQYF
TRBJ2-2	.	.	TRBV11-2	TGTGCCAGCAGCCAGAGAGGGAGTTATGGCACCGGGGAGCTGTTTTTT	CASSQRGSYGTGELFF
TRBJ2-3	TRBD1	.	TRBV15	TGTGCCACCAGCAGAGATCCGGCAGGGGGAACAGATACGCAGTATTTT	CATSRDPAGGTDTQYF
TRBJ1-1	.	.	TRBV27	TGTGCCAGCATACACGGGGCTGAAGCTTTCTTT	CASIHGAEAFF
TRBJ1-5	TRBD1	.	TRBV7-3	TGTGCCAGCAGCATGCGGGACAGTGTCCGGTTCGGTAGCAATCAGCCCCAGCATTTT	CASSMRDSVRFGSNQPQHF
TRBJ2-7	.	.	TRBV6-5	TGTGCCAGCAGTTACTCGCGTGGGGCCGAGCAGTACTTC	CASSYSRGAEQYF
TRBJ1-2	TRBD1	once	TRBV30	TGTGCCTGGAAACCGAGATTACAGGGGAGTCGGGGCTACACCTTC	CAWKPRLQGSRGYTF
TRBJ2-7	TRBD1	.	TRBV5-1	TGCGCCAGCAGCTTCTCCGGGACAGGGGAAGGCGAGCAGTACTTC	CASSFSGTGEGEQYF
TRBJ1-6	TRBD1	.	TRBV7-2	TGTGCCAGCAGCAAAGACGGGGACAGGTTATCACCCCTCCACTTT	CASSKDGDRLSPLHF
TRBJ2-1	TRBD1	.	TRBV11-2	TGTGCCAGCAGGCGGACAGGGAACAATGAGCAGTTCTTC	CASRRTGNNEQFF
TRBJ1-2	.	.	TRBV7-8	TGTGCCAGCAGCCCGAGACAAGATGCTAACTATGGCTACACCTTC	CASSPRQDANYGYTF
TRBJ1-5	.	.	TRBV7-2	TGTGCCAGCAGTGTTACAGGGTCCGATCAGCCCCAGCATTTT	CASSVTGSDQPQHF
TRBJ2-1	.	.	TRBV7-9	TGTGCCAGCAGCTTAGAAAGATCCCAGCGGTGGCAGTTCTTC	CASSLERSQRWQFF
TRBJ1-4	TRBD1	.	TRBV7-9	TGTGCCAGCAGCCCGGGACAGAATGAAAAACTGTTTTTT	CASSPGQNEKLFF
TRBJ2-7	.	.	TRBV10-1	TGCGCCGCGGGTAGCGGCTACGAGCAGTACTTC	CAAGSGYEQYF
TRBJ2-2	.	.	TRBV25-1	TGTGCCAGCTCCAAGGTAGACGGCGGCCCCGGGGAGCTGTTTTTT	CASSKVDGGPGELFF
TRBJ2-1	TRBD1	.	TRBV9	TGTGCCAGCGTTCAGGACAGGGCCTACAATGAGCAGTTCTTC	CASVQDRAYNEQFF
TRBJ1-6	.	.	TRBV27	TGTGCCAGCATGAGGCGGGGGAATTCACCCCTCCACTTT	CASMRRGNSPLHF
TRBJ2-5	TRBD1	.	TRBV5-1	TGCGCCAGCAGCTTACCAGGGGGTTTAAGAGAGACCCAGTACTTC	CASSLPGGLRETQYF
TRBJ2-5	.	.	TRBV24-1	TGTGCCACCAGTGACCGGGGGACAGCACAAGAGACCCAGTACTTC	CATSDRGTAQETQYF
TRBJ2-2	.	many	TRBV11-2	TGTGCCAGCAGCCACCGGGACAAAATATCCGGGGAGCTGTTTTTT	CASSHRDKISGELFF
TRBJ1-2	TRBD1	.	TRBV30	TGTGCCTACCACAGGGGGTTTTCGGTTCGGTATGGCTACACCTTC	CAYHRGFSVRYGYTF